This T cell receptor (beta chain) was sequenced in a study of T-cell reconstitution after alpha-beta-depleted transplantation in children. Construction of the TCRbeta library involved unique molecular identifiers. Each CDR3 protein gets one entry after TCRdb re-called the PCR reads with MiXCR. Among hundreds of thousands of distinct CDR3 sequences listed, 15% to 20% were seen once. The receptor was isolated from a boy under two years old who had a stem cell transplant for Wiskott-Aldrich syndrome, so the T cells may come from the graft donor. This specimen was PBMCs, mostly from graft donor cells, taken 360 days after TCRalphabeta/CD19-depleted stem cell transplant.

Here the CDR3 reads CSASRLVNTGELFF. The CDR3 bases are TGCAGTGCAAGCCGACTAGTGAACACCGGGGAGCTGTTTTTT. J is TRBJ2-2 and V is TRBV20-1, with D maybe TRBD2 (6 bases). CDR1 is DFQATT and CDR2 is SNEGSKA in the germline V gene (reference sequence). The CDR3 is made up of 14 amino acids. Trimming left V 6 bases short and J 1 base short, with 12 bases between.